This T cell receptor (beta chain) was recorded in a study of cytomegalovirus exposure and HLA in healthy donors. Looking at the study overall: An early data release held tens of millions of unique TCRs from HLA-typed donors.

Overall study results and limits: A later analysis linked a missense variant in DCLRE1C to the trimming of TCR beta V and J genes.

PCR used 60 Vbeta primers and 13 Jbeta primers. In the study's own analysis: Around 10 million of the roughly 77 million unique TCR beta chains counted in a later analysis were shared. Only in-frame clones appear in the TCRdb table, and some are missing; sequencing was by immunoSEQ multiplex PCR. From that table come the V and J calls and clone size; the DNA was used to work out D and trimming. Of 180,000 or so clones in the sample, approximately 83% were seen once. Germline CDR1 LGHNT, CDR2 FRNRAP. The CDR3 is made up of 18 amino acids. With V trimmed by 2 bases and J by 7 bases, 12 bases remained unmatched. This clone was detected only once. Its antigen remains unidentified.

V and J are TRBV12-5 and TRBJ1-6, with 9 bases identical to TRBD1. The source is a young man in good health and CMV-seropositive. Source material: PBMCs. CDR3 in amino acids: CASGLIFRDRVNNSPLHF. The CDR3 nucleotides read TGTGCTAGTGGTTTGATCTTCCGGGACAGGGTCAACAATTCACCCCTCCACTTT.